A single TCR beta chain is shown here with its context. Its cognate antigen is unknown. A multiplex PCR was run with 60 Vbeta primers and 13 Jbeta primers. Sequenced by immunoSEQ multiplex PCR; TCRdb stores in-frame clones only, minus some. The sample lists under 170,000 clones; roughly 78% were seen once. The data derive from a study of cytomegalovirus exposure and HLA in healthy donors. General observations from the study: Association of 16,951 TCR beta sequences with HLA alleles was found at 0.05 false discovery rate in a later analysis. Information on immune exposure was restricted to one variable (CMV serostatus).

CDR3 length equals 13 residues. V lost 3 bases and J lost 7, with 7 bases in between. CDR1 and CDR2 from the germline V gene are MNHNS and SASEGT. V is TRBV6-1 and J is TRBJ1-6, with D perhaps matching TRBD1 (6 bases). This receptor was identified in a middle-aged man in good health and CMV-seropositive. Input material: PBMCs. CDR3 sequence: CASSDQGNSPLHF. The CDR3 DNA follows: TGTGCCAGCAGTGATCAGGGGAATTCACCCCTCCACTTT.